This TCR beta chain originates from a study of tissue T cells after allogeneic stem cell transplantation (dated by TCRdb to 2022 to 2024). General notes on the study: Grafts from donors were received by all GVHD patients, with four grafts being unmodified and three being CD34-selected to deplete T cells. The human arm was a prospective observational study without blinding or randomization. For tissues with multiple samples, a pathologist reviewed H&E sections and gave sequencing priority to samples with histologically apparent lymphocytes. The study profiled TCR beta repertoires across many tissues from research autopsies of patients with and without GVHD, plus mouse models of GVHD. On the study overall, not on this receptor specifically: In both patients and mice, T cells from blood and spleen covered only a limited part of the TCR repertoire found in tissues. The study did not determine which tissue TCRs were alloreactive or antigen-specific, and some clones might have been persisting host cells. Few T cell clones were found to be shared across patients, but shared repertoire signatures across patients were revealed in a tissue-specific fashion by motif-based clustering. A small and clinically heterogeneous patient cohort was studied, and sampling depth was acknowledged as a limitation. Within patients, how anatomically similar the tissues were was a key factor in shaping TCR repertoire composition, regardless of disease or transplant status.

The library was obtained by the immunoSEQ multiplex PCR assay. Adaptive Biotechnologies performed the TCRbeta CDR3 sequencing at survey depth and reported CDR3 sequences, V/J genes, productive frequency and template counts. TCR beta CDR3 regions were amplified from genomic DNA instead of RNA. For the original study's pipeline: Jensen-Shannon divergence was used to quantify pairwise repertoire overlap between tissues, with a value of 1 meaning complete divergence and a value of 0 meaning identical repertoires. Tissues were clustered by single-linkage agglomerative hierarchical clustering of pairwise JSD values, and the clustering results were displayed as dendrograms. GLIPH2 was run on all patient samples with simulation_depth 1000, kmer_min_depth 3 and cdr3_length_cutoff 8, and groups with more than two unique CDR3s were retained. A standardized tissue-overlap score extrapolated Jaccard GLIPH-group overlap across patients to a standard repertoire size of 1000 clones. Linear mixed-effect models, with tissue as a fixed effect and individual as a random effect, were used to test how diversity related to clinical or experimental variables. TCRdb mirrors the immuneACCESS table, restricted to in-frame sequences. Some clones are absent from its copies; in checked studies, under half trace to an unresolved V gene, and the reason for the others is unknown. V, J and clone size are taken as reported in that table, and D and trimming were inferred from the DNA itself. Present in this sample are roughly 2,000 clones, approximately 63% of which were seen just once. The top ten clones comprise about 16% of the sample.

This specimen's time point label, interpreted: human tissue collected at research (rapid) autopsy. Over a three-year period, six to eight adult allo-HCT recipients who had steroid-refractory GVHD were prospectively enrolled in a research-autopsy study. Every GVHD patient had gastrointestinal GVHD and was given several lines of GVHD-directed therapy, and about five of the GVHD patients also had skin involvement. Autopsy tissues, which were obtained after a median post-mortem interval of approximately 10 hours, included GI sites from esophagus to rectum, liver, skin and lymphoid organs including spleen. Each autopsy specimen was cut in two, with one portion flash-frozen in liquid nitrogen and the remainder formalin-fixed, and the outer muscle layers of GI specimens were removed. Genomic DNA was extracted from frozen tissues using the Mag-Bind Blood & Tissue DNA HDQ 96 Kit on a Chemagic 360 or the DNeasy Blood & Tissue Kit. Because of concern about red blood cell contamination, extracted DNA was further purified using the Genomic DNA Clean & Concentrator-25 kit.

Concerning this clone: It has no known antigen specificity. Base-call qualities are not available, and no considerably larger clone is one nucleotide away.

The CDR1 and CDR2 encoded by the germline V gene are SGHTA and FQGTGA. Measured from the cysteine to the phenylalanine, the CDR3 is 14 residues long. Only CDR3 DNA remains: 42 bases, in frame from the first base. Trimming leaves V shorter by 6 bases and J shorter by 7 bases, with the junction holding 5 bases beyond the gene matches. The source is a male patient aged 60 or over with steroid-refractory graft-versus-host disease after an allogeneic stem cell transplant. It is possible that, after a transplant, some T cells come from the graft donor. The V gene is TRBV7-3 and the J gene is TRBJ2-1; TRBD2 lines up with 11 middle nucleotides. The specimen was ileal tissue, collected at autopsy. The DNA sequence is given as TGTGCCAGCAGTTTAGCGGGGGGGCCAAATGAGCAGTTCTTC. Protein translation: CASSLAGGPNEQFF.